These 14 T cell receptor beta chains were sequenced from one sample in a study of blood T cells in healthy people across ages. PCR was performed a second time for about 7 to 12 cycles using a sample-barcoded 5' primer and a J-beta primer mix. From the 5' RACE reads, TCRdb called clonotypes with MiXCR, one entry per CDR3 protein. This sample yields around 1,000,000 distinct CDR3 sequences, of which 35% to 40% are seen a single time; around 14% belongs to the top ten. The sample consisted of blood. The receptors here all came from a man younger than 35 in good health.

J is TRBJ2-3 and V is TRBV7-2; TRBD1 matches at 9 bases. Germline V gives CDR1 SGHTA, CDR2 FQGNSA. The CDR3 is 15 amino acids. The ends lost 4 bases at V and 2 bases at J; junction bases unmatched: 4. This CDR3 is CASSSGTGHTDTQYF. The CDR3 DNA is TGTGCCAGCAGCTCCGGGACAGGGCACACAGATACGCAGTATTTT. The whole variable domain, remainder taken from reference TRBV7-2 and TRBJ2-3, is GAGVSQSPSNKVTEKGKDVELRCDPISGHTALYWYRQSLGQGLEFLIYFQGNSAPDKSGLPSDRFSAERTGGSVSTLTIQRTQQEDSAVYLCASSSGTGHTDTQYFGPGTRLTVL.

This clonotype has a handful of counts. The CDR3 DNA reads TGCGCCAGCAGCTTGGAGCGCGGGACTAGCTCCTACAATGAGCAGTTCTTC. This gives the protein CASSLERGTSSYNEQFF. This chain connects TRBV5-1 to TRBJ2-1, with 8 bases lining up with TRBD2. Germline V CDR1 and CDR2: SGHRS, YFSETQ. CDR3 length: 17 amino acids. The junction had 5 bases not matched to a gene; V was cut back by 0 bases and J by 0 bases. The full variable domain, its missing parts supplied by reference TRBV5-1 and TRBJ2-1, is KAGVTQTPRYLIKTRGQQVTLSCSPISGHRSVSWYQQTPGQGLQFLFEYFSETQRNKGNFPGRFSGRQFSNSRSEMNVSTLELGDSALYLCASSLERGTSSYNEQFFGPGTRLTVL.

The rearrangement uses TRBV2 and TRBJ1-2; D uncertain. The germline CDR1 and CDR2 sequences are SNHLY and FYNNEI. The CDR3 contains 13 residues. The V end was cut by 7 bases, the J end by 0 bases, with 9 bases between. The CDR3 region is CASKGAPNYGYTF. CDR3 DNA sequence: TGTGCCAGCAAAGGAGCTCCTAACTATGGCTACACCTTC. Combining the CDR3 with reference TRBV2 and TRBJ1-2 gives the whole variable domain EPEVTQTPSHQVTQMGQEVILRCVPISNHLYFYWYRQILGQKVEFLVSFYNNEISEKSEIFDDQFSVERPDGSNFTLKIRSTKLEDSAMYFCASKGAPNYGYTFGSGTRLTVV.

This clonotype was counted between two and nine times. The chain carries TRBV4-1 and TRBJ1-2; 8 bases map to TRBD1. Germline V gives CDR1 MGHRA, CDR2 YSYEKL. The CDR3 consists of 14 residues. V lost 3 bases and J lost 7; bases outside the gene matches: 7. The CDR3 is CASSQRTGWSGYTF. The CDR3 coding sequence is TGCGCCAGCAGCCAGAGGACAGGGTGGAGTGGCTACACCTTC.

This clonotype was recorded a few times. CDR3 region: CASSLGVAEAFF. The CDR3, as DNA: TGTGCCAGCAGCCTCGGGGTCGCTGAAGCTTTCTTT. The chain has TRBV7-8 and TRBJ1-1, with D uncertain. The V gene's germline CDR1 is SGHVS and CDR2 FQNEAQ. The V end lost 5 bases, the J end lost 6 bases, and 10 bases lay between the germline ends. This CDR3 has 12 amino acids. The whole variable domain, remainder taken from reference TRBV7-8 and TRBJ1-1, is GAGVSQSPRYKVAKRGQDVALRCDPISGHVSLFWYQQALGQGPEFLTYFQNEAQLDKSGLPSDRFFAERPEGSVSTLKIQRTQQEDSAVYLCASSLGVAEAFFGQGTRLTVV.

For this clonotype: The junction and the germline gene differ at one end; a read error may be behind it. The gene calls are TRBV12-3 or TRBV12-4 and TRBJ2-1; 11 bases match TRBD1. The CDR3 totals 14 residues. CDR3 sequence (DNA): TGTGCCAACAGTTTAGGAGGGACAGGGGGTGAGCAGTTCTTC. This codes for CANSLGGTGGEQFF.

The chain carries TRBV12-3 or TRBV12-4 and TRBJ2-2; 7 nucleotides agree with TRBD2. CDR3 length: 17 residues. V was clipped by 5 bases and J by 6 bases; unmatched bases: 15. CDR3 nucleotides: TGTGCCAGCAGTCAGAGGAGGGAGGGGTTCTTTTCCGGGGAGCTGTTTTTT. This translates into CASSQRREGFFSGELFF.

CDR3: CSAREGAAKNIQYF. In DNA form, the CDR3 reads TGCAGTGCTAGAGAGGGGGCAGCCAAAAACATTCAGTACTTC. The chain carries TRBV20-1 and TRBJ2-4; maybe TRBD1 (6 bases). Germline lookup yields CDR1 DFQATT and CDR2 SNEGSKA (reference sequence). V was trimmed by 0 bases and J by 0 bases, leaving 6 bases between them. The CDR3 length is 14 residues.

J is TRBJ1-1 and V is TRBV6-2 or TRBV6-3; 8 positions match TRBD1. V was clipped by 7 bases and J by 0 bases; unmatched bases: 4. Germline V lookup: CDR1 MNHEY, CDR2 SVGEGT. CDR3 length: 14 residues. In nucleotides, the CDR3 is TGTGCCAGCACCTCGGGACAGGTGAACACTGAAGCTTTCTTT. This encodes CASTSGQVNTEAFF.

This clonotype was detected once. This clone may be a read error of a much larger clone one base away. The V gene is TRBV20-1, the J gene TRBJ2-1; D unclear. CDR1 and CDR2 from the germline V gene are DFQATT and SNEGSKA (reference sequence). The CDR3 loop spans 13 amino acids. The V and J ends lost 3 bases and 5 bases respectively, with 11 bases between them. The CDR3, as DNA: TGCAGTGCTAGGAGTTTAGAAGACAATGAGCAGTTCTTC. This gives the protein CSARSLEDNEQFF.

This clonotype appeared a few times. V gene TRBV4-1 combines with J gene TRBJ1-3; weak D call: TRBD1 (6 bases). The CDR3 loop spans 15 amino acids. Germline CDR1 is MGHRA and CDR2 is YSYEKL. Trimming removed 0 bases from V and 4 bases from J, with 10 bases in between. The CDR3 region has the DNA TGCGCCAGCAGCCAAGATGCGGGGGCCGGAAACACCATATATTTT. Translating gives CASSQDAGAGNTIYF.

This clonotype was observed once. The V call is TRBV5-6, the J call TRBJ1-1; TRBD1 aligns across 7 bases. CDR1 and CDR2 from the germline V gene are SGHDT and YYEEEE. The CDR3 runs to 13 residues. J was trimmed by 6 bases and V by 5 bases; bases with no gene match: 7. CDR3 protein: CASRIQGIPEAFF. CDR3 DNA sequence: TGTGCCAGCAGGATACAGGGGATCCCTGAAGCTTTCTTT.

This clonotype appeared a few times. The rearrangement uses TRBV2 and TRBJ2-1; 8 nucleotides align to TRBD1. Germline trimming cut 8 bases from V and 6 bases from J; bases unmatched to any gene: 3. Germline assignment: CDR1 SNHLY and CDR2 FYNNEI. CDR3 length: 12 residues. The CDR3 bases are TGTGCCAGCCTGGACAGGGCCAATGAGCAGTTCTTC. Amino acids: CASLDRANEQFF.

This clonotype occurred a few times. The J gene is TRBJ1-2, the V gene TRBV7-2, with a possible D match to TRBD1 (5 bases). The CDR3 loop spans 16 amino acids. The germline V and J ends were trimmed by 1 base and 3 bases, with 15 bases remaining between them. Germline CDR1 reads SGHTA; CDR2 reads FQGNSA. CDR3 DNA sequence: TGTGCCAGCAGCTTAGAGGGGTTCGGGACGTACTATGGCTACACCTTC. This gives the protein CASSLEGFGTYYGYTF.